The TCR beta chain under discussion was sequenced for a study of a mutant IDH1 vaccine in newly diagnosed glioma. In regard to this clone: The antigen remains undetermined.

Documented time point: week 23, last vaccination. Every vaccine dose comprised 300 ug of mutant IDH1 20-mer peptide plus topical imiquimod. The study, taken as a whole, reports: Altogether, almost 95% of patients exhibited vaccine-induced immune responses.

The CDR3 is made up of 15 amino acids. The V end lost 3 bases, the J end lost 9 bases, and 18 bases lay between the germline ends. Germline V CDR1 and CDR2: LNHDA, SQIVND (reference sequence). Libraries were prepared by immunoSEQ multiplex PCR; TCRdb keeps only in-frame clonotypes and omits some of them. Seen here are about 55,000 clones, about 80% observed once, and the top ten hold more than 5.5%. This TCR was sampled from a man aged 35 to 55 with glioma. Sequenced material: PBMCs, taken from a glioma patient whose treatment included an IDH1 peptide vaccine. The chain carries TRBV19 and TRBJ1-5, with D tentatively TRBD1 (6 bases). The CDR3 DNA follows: TGTGCCAGTAGTATTGACTCCGGGACATTTCGGCCCCAGCATTTT. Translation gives CASSIDSGTFRPQHF.